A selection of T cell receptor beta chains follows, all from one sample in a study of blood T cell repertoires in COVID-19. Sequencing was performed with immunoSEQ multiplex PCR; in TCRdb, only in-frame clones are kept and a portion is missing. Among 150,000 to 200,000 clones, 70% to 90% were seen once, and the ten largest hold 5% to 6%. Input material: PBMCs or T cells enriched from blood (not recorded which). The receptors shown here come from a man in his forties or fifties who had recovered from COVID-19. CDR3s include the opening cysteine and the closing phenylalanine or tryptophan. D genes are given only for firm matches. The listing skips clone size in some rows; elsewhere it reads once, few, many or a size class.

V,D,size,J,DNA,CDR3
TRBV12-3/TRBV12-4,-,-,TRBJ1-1,TGTGCCAGCTCGTCGTTAGGGGTTGCTTTCTTT,CASSSLGVAFF
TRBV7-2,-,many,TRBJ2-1,TGTGCCAGCAGCTTAGTAGGGACTGATACTAGGCAGTTCTTC,CASSLVGTDTRQFF
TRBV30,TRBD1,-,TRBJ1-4,TGTGCCTGGGAACAGGGGGCAGGTGAAAAACTGTTTTTT,CAWEQGAGEKLFF
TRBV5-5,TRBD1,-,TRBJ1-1,TGTGCCAGCAGCTTGAGGGGGACAGGGAACACTGAAGCTTTCTTT,CASSLRGTGNTEAFF
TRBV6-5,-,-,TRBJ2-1,TGTGCCAGCACGGAGGGGATCGGTTCCTACAATGAGCAGTTCTTC,CASTEGIGSYNEQFF
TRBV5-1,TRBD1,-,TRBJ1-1,TGCGCCAGCAGCATAACCACAGGGGGCACTGAAGCTTTCTTT,CASSITTGGTEAFF
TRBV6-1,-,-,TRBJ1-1,TGTGCCAGCAGTGCCTCCTGGCTCCGTGGGGCAAACACTGAAGCTTTCTTT,CASSASWLRGANTEAFF
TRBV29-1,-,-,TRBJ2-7,TGCAGCGTTGAGGCCAACTCCTACGAGCAGTACTTC,CSVEANSYEQYF
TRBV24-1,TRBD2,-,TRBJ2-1,TGTGCCACCAGTGGAAGCGGGGGGGGGACAGATGAGCAGTTCTTC,CATSGSGGGTDEQFF
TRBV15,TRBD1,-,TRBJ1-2,TGTGCCACCAGCAGGGGGGACAGCAACTATGGCTACACCTTC,CATSRGDSNYGYTF
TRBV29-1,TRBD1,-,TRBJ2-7,TGCAGCGTTGAGGCCGGGACAGAAACCTACGAGCAGTACTTC,CSVEAGTETYEQYF
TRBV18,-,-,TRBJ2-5,TGTGCCAGCTCACCTCCTGATCGGGAGACCCAGTACTTC,CASSPPDRETQYF
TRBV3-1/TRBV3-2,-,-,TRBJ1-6,TGTGCCAGCAGCCAAGATAGCAGTATTTCACCCCTCCACTTT,CASSQDSSISPLHF
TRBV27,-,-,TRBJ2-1,TGTGCCAGCAGTTTATCCCCAGACAATGAGCAGTTCTTC,CASSLSPDNEQFF
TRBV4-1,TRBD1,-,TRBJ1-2,TGCGCCAGCAGCCAACAGGGACAGGGGAAAGGCTACACCTTC,CASSQQGQGKGYTF
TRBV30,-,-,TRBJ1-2,TGTGCCTGGGAAGGGAGTAGCTATGGCTACACCTTC,CAWEGSSYGYTF
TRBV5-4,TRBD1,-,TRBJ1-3,TGTGCCAGCAGCTTGGCCGGGACAGGGGTAGGAAACACCATATATTTT,CASSLAGTGVGNTIYF
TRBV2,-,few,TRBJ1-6,TGTGCCAGCTGTAGGACGGGGAATTCACCCCTCCACTTT,CASCRTGNSPLHF
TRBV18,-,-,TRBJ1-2,TGTGCCAGCTCACCAGCTGCGTCCCACCCTGCCTATGGCTACACCTTC,CASSPAASHPAYGYTF
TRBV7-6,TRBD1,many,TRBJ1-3,TGTGCCAGTCGGGACAGGGAGAAAAGTGGAAACACCATATATTTT,CASRDREKSGNTIYF
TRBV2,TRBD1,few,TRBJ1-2,TGTGCCAGCAGCCCAGAAGGGACAGCTATGAACTATGGCTACACCTTC,CASSPEGTAMNYGYTF
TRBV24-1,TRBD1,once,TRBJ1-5,TGTGCCACCAGGAAAGCAGGGGGCCAGGATCAGCCCCAGCATTTT,CATRKAGGQDQPQHF
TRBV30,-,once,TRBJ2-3,TGTGCCTGGAGTGTTTCCGGAGGCACAGATACGCAGTATTTT,CAWSVSGGTDTQYF
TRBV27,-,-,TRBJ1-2,TGTGCCAGCAACGAATCGGGGGGGCGAGGCTATGGCTACACCTTC,CASNESGGRGYGYTF
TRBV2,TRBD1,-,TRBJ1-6,TGTGCCAGCAGTCCCGGGACAGTGAATTCACCCCTCCACTTT,CASSPGTVNSPLHF
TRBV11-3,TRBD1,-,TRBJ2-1,TGTGCCAGCAGCTTAGGCTCAGGGGGTGAGCAGTTCTTC,CASSLGSGGEQFF
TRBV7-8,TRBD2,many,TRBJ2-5,TGTGCCAGCAGCTTAGCGTACGGGGGGGTTGGTGAAGAGACCCAGTACTTC,CASSLAYGGVGEETQYF
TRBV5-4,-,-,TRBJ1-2,TGTGCCAGCAACCTCAAAACCGGGGGAGCTAACTATGGCTACACCTTC,CASNLKTGGANYGYTF
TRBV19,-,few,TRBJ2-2,TGTGCCAGTAGGGTCGGGGGGCCGACCGGGGAGCTGTTTTTT,CASRVGGPTGELFF
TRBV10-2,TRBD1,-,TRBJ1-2,TGCGCCAGCAGTGAGGAAAACAGGGGTCCTGGCTACACCTTC,CASSEENRGPGYTF
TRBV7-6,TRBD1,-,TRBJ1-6,TGTGCCAGCAGCTTAGGAGGAGGGCGACAGGGGAGTTCACCCCTCCACTTT,CASSLGGGRQGSSPLHF
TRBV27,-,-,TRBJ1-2,TGTGCCAGCAGTTCCTCCCGTTCTCCCGCTAACTATGGCTACACCTTC,CASSSSRSPANYGYTF
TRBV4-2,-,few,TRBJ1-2,TGTGCCAGCAGCCAAGATAGAACAGCCTATGGCTACACCTTC,CASSQDRTAYGYTF
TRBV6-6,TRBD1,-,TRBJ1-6,TGTGCCAGCAGTCCTTCGGACAGGGACCTCTATAATTCACCCCTCCACTTT,CASSPSDRDLYNSPLHF
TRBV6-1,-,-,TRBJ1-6,TGTGCCAGCAGTGAGCGACAGACAAGCTCCTATAATTCACCCCTCCACTTT,CASSERQTSSYNSPLHF
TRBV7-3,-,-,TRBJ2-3,TGTGCCAGCAGCGCAGGGGCGGGGGGCACAGATACGCAGTATTTT,CASSAGAGGTDTQYF
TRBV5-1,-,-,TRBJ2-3,TGCGCCAGCAGCTTGGCAGACAAGGATACGCAGTATTTT,CASSLADKDTQYF
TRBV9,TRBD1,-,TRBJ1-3,TGTGCCAGCAGCACCCAGCCCTGGACAGGTCGTAACTCTGGAAACACCATATATTTT,CASSTQPWTGRNSGNTIYF
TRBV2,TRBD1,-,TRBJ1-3,TGTGCCAGCACCCGAGAGAGGACAGGGCCCTCTGGAAACACCATATATTTT,CASTRERTGPSGNTIYF
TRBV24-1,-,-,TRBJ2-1,TGTGCCACCAGTGATCCCAGACTAGGAGCTATGTACAATGAGCAGTTCTTC,CATSDPRLGAMYNEQFF
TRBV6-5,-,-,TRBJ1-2,TGTGCCAGCAGTTACGGCCAGAGGTATGGCTACACCTTC,CASSYGQRYGYTF
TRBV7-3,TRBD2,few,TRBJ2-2,TGTGCCAGCAGCGCCTACGGACTAGCGGGGGGAAACACCGGGGAGCTGTTTTTT,CASSAYGLAGGNTGELFF